Shown below are 22 T cell receptor beta chains from a single sample sequenced in a study of T cell responses to AZD1222 COVID-19 vaccine. Sequencing used immunoSEQ multiplex PCR; TCRdb keeps in-frame clones, though not all of them. The sample has under 130,000 clones; about 85% are singletons. The starting material was peripheral blood, obtained 28 days after the second AZD1222 dose. Receptors were obtained from an adult who received the AZD1222 COVID-19 vaccine.

This chain uses TRBV19 with TRBJ1-5; no reliable D call. CDR3 length: 13 amino acids. The germline V gene encodes CDR1 LNHDA and CDR2 SQIVND (reference sequence). V dropped 5 bases and J dropped 2 bases, with 7 bases sitting between them. This chain's CDR3 is CASSGSGNQPQHF. The CDR3 nucleotides read TGTGCCAGTAGTGGGTCCGGCAATCAGCCCCAGCATTTT.

This clone came up a few times. This chain connects TRBV19 to TRBJ2-3, with 9 bases aligning to TRBD2. The CDR3 runs to 15 residues. The germline V gene has CDR1 LNHDA and CDR2 SQIVND (reference sequence). With V trimmed by 5 bases and J by 5 bases, 8 bases remained unmatched. In nucleotides, the CDR3 is TGTGCCAGTAGTCTTCCTGGACTAGCGAGAGATACGCAGTATTTT. It codes for CASSLPGLARDTQYF.

This rearrangement joins TRBV11-2 to TRBJ2-3; D remains ambiguous. The ends were cut back, 1 base at V and 0 bases at J, with 8 bases in the middle. The CDR3 sequence is 15 residues long. CDR1 is SGHAT and CDR2 is FQNNGV in the germline V gene. Here the CDR3 DNA reads TGTGCCAGCAGCTTAGCGATGGACAGCACAGATACGCAGTATTTT. This sequence encodes CASSLAMDSTDTQYF. Full variable domain (missing parts from reference TRBV11-2 and TRBJ2-3): EAGVAQSPRYKIIEKRQSVAFWCNPISGHATLYWYQQILGQGPKLLIQFQNNGVVDDSQLPKDRFSAERLKGVDSTLKIQPAKLEDSAVYLCASSLAMDSTDTQYFGPGTRLTVL.

The chain is built from TRBV5-1 and TRBJ2-7, with 7 bases lining up with TRBD2. CDR3 size: 14 residues. Per the germline V gene, CDR1 is SGHRS and CDR2 is YFSETQ. J was trimmed by 1 base and V by 4 bases; bases with no gene match: 5. DNA of the CDR3: TGCGCCAGCAGCCCGGGGGGACGGTCCTACGAGCAGTACTTC. It encodes CASSPGGRSYEQYF.

The V call is TRBV6-2 or TRBV6-3, the J call TRBJ2-3; no clear D gene. Germline CDR1 reads MNHEY; CDR2 reads SVGEGT. CDR3 length equals 16 residues. Trimming stripped 5 bases from V and 2 bases from J, with 17 bases between. The CDR3 spells CASSGYGLQITDTQYF. The CDR3 DNA sequence: TGTGCCAGCAGTGGATACGGTCTCCAAATCACAGATACGCAGTATTTT.

This clone was detected a few times. This chain uses TRBV6-5 with TRBJ1-2, with TRBD1 matching 8 bases. CDR3 length equals 11 residues. The ends lost 8 bases at V and 8 bases at J; junction bases unmatched: 4. The V gene's germline CDR1 is MNHEY and CDR2 SVGAGI. The CDR3 bases are TGTGCCAGCGGACAGGGCATCGGCTACACCTTC. It encodes CASGQGIGYTF.

This chain connects TRBV7-9 to TRBJ2-5, with 10 bases that match TRBD2. CDR3 length: 17 amino acids. V lost 5 bases and J lost 3; bases outside the gene matches: 12. Germline V CDR1 and CDR2: SEHNR, FQNEAQ (reference sequence). DNA of the CDR3: TGTGCCAGCAGCCAGATGCAATTGCTAGCGGGAGAAGAGACCCAGTACTTC. Translating it yields CASSQMQLLAGEETQYF.

The chain uses TRBV15 and TRBJ1-3; the match to TRBD1 covers 7 bases. CDR1 and CDR2 from the germline V gene are LNHNV and YYDKDF (reference sequence). The CDR3 sequence is 15 residues long. The trim removed 4 bases at V and 2 bases at J, leaving 5 bases unmatched. The CDR3 DNA reads TGTGCCACCAGCATAGACAGGGTCGCTGGAAACACCATATATTTT. Encoded protein: CATSIDRVAGNTIYF.

This chain links TRBV28 with TRBJ1-4; the D is unclear. The CDR3 has 14 amino acids. Germline V gives CDR1 MDHEN, CDR2 SYDVKM. V was trimmed by 8 bases and J by 0 bases, leaving 10 bases between them. CDR3 bases: TGTGCCAGCTATTCAGGAACAACTAATGAAAAACTGTTTTTT. It codes for CASYSGTTNEKLFF.

This rearrangement joins TRBV4-1 to TRBJ1-2; 8 nucleotides align to TRBD1. This CDR3 is 15 amino acids long. After removal of 6 bases from V and 4 bases from J, the junction contained 10 bases not matched to a gene. CDR1 is MGHRA, CDR2 YSYEKL, per germline. The CDR3 DNA follows: TGCGCCAGCAGTCTCATGACAGGGGCGGCCTATGGCTACACCTTC. Translated: CASSLMTGAAYGYTF.

This clone was counted a single time. This chain links TRBV4-1 with TRBJ2-5; 15 bases are a match to TRBD2. Germline assignment: CDR1 MGHRA and CDR2 YSYEKL. V was clipped by 0 bases and J by 0 bases; unmatched bases: 8. This CDR3 is built from 20 residues. The CDR3 spells CASSQEGTSGRLGYQETQYF. CDR3 sequence (DNA): TGCGCCAGCAGCCAAGAGGGGACTAGCGGGAGGCTGGGTTACCAAGAGACCCAGTACTTC.

This chain uses TRBV30 with TRBJ1-1; D gene ambiguous. Germline V gene sequence: CDR1 GTSNPN, CDR2 SVGIG (reference sequence). V lost 0 bases and J 0 bases, leaving 5 bases between the germline ends. The CDR3 has 13 residues. The CDR3 nucleotides are TGTGCCTGGAGTGTCAAAGTGAACACTGAAGCTTTCTTT. Translation: CAWSVKVNTEAFF.

The chain combines TRBV7-2 with TRBJ2-1; 10 bases are shared with TRBD2. This CDR3 region has 15 residues. Trimming at V came to 5 bases and at J to 6 bases, leaving 7 bases not matched to a gene. Germline-derived CDR1 and CDR2 are SGHTA and FQGNSA. The CDR3 here is CASSIGLAETNEQFF. CDR3 coding DNA: TGTGCCAGCAGCATAGGACTAGCGGAAACCAATGAGCAGTTCTTC. Complete variable domain (other parts from reference TRBV7-2 and TRBJ2-1): GAGVSQSPSNKVTEKGKDVELRCDPISGHTALYWYRQSLGQGLEFLIYFQGNSAPDKSGLPSDRFSAERTGGSVSTLTIQRTQQEDSAVYLCASSIGLAETNEQFFGPGTRLTVL.

A few counts support this clone. The chain is built from TRBV2 and TRBJ1-1, with D maybe TRBD1 (5 bases). CDR1 and CDR2 from the germline V gene are SNHLY and FYNNEI. The CDR3 covers 16 residues. The V end was cut by 4 bases, the J end by 3 bases, with 18 bases between. The CDR3: CASSASGGVRDTEAFF. The CDR3 nucleotides are TGTGCCAGCAGTGCCTCCGGGGGAGTTAGGGACACTGAAGCTTTCTTT.

The chain has TRBV10-3 and TRBJ1-2, with 9 bases matching TRBD1. The length of the CDR3 is 13 residues. Germline V gene sequence: CDR1 ENHRY, CDR2 SYGVKD. The J segment lost 4 bases and the V segment lost 6 bases, leaving 3 bases of the junction unmatched. CDR3 in amino acids: CAIRAGQGYGYTF. In DNA, the CDR3 is TGTGCCATCAGGGCGGGACAGGGCTATGGCTACACCTTC.

CDR3: CASNKFSNQPQHF. As DNA, the CDR3 is TGTGCCAGTAATAAATTTAGCAATCAGCCCCAGCATTTT. The gene calls are TRBV28 and TRBJ1-5; D uncertain. CDR3 length: 13 amino acids. The V gene's germline CDR1 is MDHEN and CDR2 SYDVKM. Trimming removed 9 bases at V and 0 bases at J, with 9 bases between. Full variable domain (rest looked up from reference TRBV28 and TRBJ1-5): DVKVTQSSRYLVKRTGEKVFLECVQDMDHENMFWYRQDPGLGLRLIYFSYDVKMKEKGDIPEGYSVSREKKERFSLILESASTNQTSMYLCASNKFSNQPQHFGDGTRLSIL.

The chain links TRBV7-2 to TRBJ2-1; 13 bases are shared with TRBD2. The germline V gene encodes CDR1 SGHTA and CDR2 FQGNSA. With 5 bases clipped from V and 4 bases from J, the junction kept 14 bases outside the gene matches. CDR3 length: 19 amino acids. As DNA, the CDR3 is TGTGCCAGCAGCCTCGCCGGGACTAGCGGGAATGGGGCTTACAATGAGCAGTTCTTC. Protein product: CASSLAGTSGNGAYNEQFF.

The chain has TRBV9 and TRBJ1-6; no clear D gene. V dropped 2 bases and J dropped 0 bases, with 12 bases sitting between them. There are 17 residues in the CDR3. Looked up from germline, CDR1 is SGDLS and CDR2 is YYNGEE. The CDR3 here is CASSVGGQSSYNSPLHF. CDR3 sequence (DNA): TGTGCCAGCAGCGTTGGAGGGCAGAGCTCCTATAATTCACCCCTCCACTTT. The full variable domain, rest sourced from reference TRBV9 and TRBJ1-6, is DSGVTQTPKHLITATGQRVTLRCSPRSGDLSVYWYQQSLDQGLQFLIQYYNGEERAKGNILERFSAQQFPDLHSELNLSSLELGDSALYFCASSVGGQSSYNSPLHFGNGTRLTVT.

This clone is a singleton in its sample. The gene calls are TRBV21-1 and TRBJ2-6; the table's TRBD2 call for D was not verified on the DNA. TRBV21-1 is a listed pseudogene. The CDR3 has 18 residues. This chain's CDR3 is CASDRGGHYTSGANVLTF. The CDR3 DNA reads as TGTGCCAGCGACCGGGGGGGACACTATACTTCTGGGGCCAACGTCCTGACTTTC.

CDR3 protein: CASSLSAREDYEQFF. CDR3 sequence (DNA): TGCGCCAGCAGCCTAAGTGCGCGGGAGGACTATGAGCAGTTCTTC. The chain couples TRBV4-1 to TRBJ2-1; 8 positions agree with TRBD2. V trimming: 4 bases; J trimming: 8 bases; junction bases outside the gene matches: 10. The germline gives CDR1 MGHRA, CDR2 YSYEKL. The CDR3 totals 15 residues.

This clone appeared once. The J gene is TRBJ1-5, the V gene TRBV28; a possible D gene is TRBD1 (5 bases). The ends were cut back, 8 bases at V and 2 bases at J, with 7 bases in the middle. Per germline, CDR1 MDHEN and CDR2 SYDVKM. The CDR3 runs 12 residues. The CDR3 protein is CASLTGNQPQHF. Written as DNA, the CDR3 is TGTGCCAGCCTGACAGGCAATCAGCCCCAGCATTTT.

The V gene is TRBV10-1, the J gene TRBJ1-1; D gene uncertain. The CDR3 runs to 13 residues. The germline gives CDR1 WNHNN, CDR2 SYGVQD (reference sequence). V dropped 4 bases and J dropped 3 bases, with 9 bases sitting between them. The DNA of the CDR3 is TGCGCCAGCAGTGCTCAGGTCGACACTGAAGCTTTCTTT. Amino acid sequence: CASSAQVDTEAFF.